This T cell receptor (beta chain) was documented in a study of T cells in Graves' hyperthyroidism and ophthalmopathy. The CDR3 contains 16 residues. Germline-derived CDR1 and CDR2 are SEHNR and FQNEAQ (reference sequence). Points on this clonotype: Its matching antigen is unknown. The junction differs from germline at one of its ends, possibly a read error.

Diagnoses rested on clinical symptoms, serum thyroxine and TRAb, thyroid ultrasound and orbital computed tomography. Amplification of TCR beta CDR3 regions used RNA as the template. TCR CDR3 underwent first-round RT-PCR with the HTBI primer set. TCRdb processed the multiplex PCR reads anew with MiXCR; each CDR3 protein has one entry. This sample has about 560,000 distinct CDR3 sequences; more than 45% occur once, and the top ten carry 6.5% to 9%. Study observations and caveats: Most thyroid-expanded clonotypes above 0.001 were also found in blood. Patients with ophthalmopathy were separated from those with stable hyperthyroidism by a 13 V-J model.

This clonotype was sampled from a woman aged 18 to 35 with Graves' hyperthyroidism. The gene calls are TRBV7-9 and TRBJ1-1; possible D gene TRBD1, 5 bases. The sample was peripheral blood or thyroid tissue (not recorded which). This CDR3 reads CASSQVGLLGYTEAFF. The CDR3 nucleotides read TGCGCCAGCAGCCAAGTGGGACTATTGGGCTACACTGAAGCTTTCTTT.